The rows below give T cell receptor beta chains drawn from one sample of a study of shared clonotypes between healthy human individuals. Assay used: immunoSEQ multiplex PCR; TCRdb lists only in-frame clones, some missing. The data show millions of clones, approximately 94% seen once. The sample taken for sequencing was naive CD8+ T cells sorted from blood. The receptors were sampled from a man younger than 35 in good health. Each CDR3 is given with its conserved first and last residue. The D gene is left open where the match is weak. Size values are once, few and many counts, or a class for expanded clones, and some rows have none.

v_gene	d_gene	abundance	j_gene	CDR3nt	CDR3aa
TRBV15	NA	NA	TRBJ1-3	TGTGCCACCAGCCTCCGCGAGGCGGGAAACACCATATATTTT	CATSLREAGNTIYF
TRBV6-5	TRBD2	NA	TRBJ2-7	TGTGCCAGCAGTTACCTAGCGGGGGCGGTCTACGAGCAGTACTTC	CASSYLAGAVYEQYF
TRBV25-1	NA	NA	TRBJ2-2	TGTGCCAGCAGTGAGAGTAGAGGTGAAGCCGGGGAGCTGTTTTTT	CASSESRGEAGELFF
TRBV6-6	TRBD2	NA	TRBJ2-1	TGTGCCAGCAGTTACGAGCGGGAGGGCTTCTACAATGAGCAGTTCTTC	CASSYEREGFYNEQFF
TRBV7-9	NA	NA	TRBJ1-1	TGTGCCAGCAGCATACAAGGATTGAACACTGAAGCTTTCTTT	CASSIQGLNTEAFF
TRBV9	NA	NA	TRBJ1-6	TGTGCCAGCAGCGTATGGGCGGTCCCGGCCTATAATTCACCCCTCCACTTT	CASSVWAVPAYNSPLHF
TRBV10-3	NA	NA	TRBJ2-1	TGTGCCATCAGTGAGTCGGGGGTGCCCCAGGGTGAGCAGTTCTTC	CAISESGVPQGEQFF
TRBV13	TRBD1	NA	TRBJ2-5	TGTGCCAGCAGCCATACAGGGGTAGAGACCCAGTACTTC	CASSHTGVETQYF
TRBV28	NA	once	TRBJ2-5	TGTGCCAGCAGTCCGACGCTCGGCACTGTAGAAGAGACCCAGTACTTC	CASSPTLGTVEETQYF
TRBV11-2	NA	NA	TRBJ2-1	TGTGCCAGCAGCCAAAGGCCCCAGCCCTACAATGAGCAGTTCTTC	CASSQRPQPYNEQFF
TRBV5-1	NA	NA	TRBJ1-2	TGCGCCAGCAGCTCGGACGGAGAACCAATATATGGCTACACCTTC	CASSSDGEPIYGYTF
TRBV28	NA	once	TRBJ1-1	TGTGCCAGCAGTTTGGGCCGGGTCACTGAAGCTTTCTTT	CASSLGRVTEAFF
TRBV5-1	NA	NA	TRBJ1-4	TGCGCCAGCAGCCCCGAGGTCTCTACAACTAATGAAAAACTGTTTTTT	CASSPEVSTTNEKLFF
TRBV5-1	NA	NA	TRBJ2-7	TGCGCCAGCAGCGACTTCCGGGCGATGGACGAGCAGTACTTC	CASSDFRAMDEQYF
TRBV7-6	NA	NA	TRBJ2-1	TGTGCCAGCAGCTTAGGGAGTGATGAGCAGTTCTTC	CASSLGSDEQFF
TRBV5-1	NA	NA	TRBJ2-7	TGCGCCAGCAGCTTCCACTACGAGCAGTACTTC	CASSFHYEQYF
TRBV7-9	TRBD2	NA	TRBJ2-3	TGTGCCAGCAGCGACCCTAGCGGGGGGATCTACACAGATACGCAGTATTTT	CASSDPSGGIYTDTQYF
TRBV6-5	NA	few	TRBJ1-4	TGTGCCAGCAGTTACGGTGAAAAACTGTTTTTT	CASSYGEKLFF
TRBV2	NA	NA	TRBJ2-3	TGTGCCACCCGACTAGGAGAAAGCACAGATACGCAGTATTTT	CATRLGESTDTQYF
TRBV7-8	NA	NA	TRBJ2-4	TGTGCCAGCAGCCCCTGGGGGCAGGGAGAACTAGCCAAAAACATTCAGTACTTC	CASSPWGQGELAKNIQYF
TRBV10-3	NA	NA	TRBJ1-4	TGTGCCATCAGTGACGGCAGGCCGATTAATGAAAAACTGTTTTTT	CAISDGRPINEKLFF
TRBV5-6	TRBD1	NA	TRBJ2-5	TGTGCCAGCAGCGGCGGACAGGCGCAAGAGACCCAGTACTTC	CASSGGQAQETQYF
TRBV5-6	NA	NA	TRBJ2-4	TGTGCCAGCAGCTTGTGGGACGGGCTAAACATTCAGTACTTC	CASSLWDGLNIQYF
TRBV9	NA	NA	TRBJ2-3	TGTGCCAGCACCCCTAACGGAATCAGCACAGATACGCAGTATTTT	CASTPNGISTDTQYF
TRBV28	NA	NA	TRBJ2-5	TGTGCCAGCAGTCTCAGGGTAGGAGGAGAGACCCAGTACTTC	CASSLRVGGETQYF
TRBV29-1	NA	NA	TRBJ1-1	TGCAGCGTTTTCTGGGGTGAAGCTTTCTTT	CSVFWGEAFF
TRBV10-3	NA	NA	TRBJ2-3	TGTGCCATCAGTGAGTCGAACGGCTGGACGGCTGGCACAGATACGCAGTATTTT	CAISESNGWTAGTDTQYF
TRBV4-1	TRBD2	NA	TRBJ2-1	TGCGCCAGCAGCCAGATACCTAGCGGGAGAGGTGATGAGCAGTTCTTC	CASSQIPSGRGDEQFF
TRBV6-1	TRBD1	NA	TRBJ1-4	TGTGCCAGCAGTCGAGGGGGCTCGAATGAAAAACTGTTTTTT	CASSRGGSNEKLFF
TRBV6-1	NA	NA	TRBJ1-5	TGTGCCAGCAGTGAAAGCCCCTGGATTAGCAATCAGCCCCAGCATTTT	CASSESPWISNQPQHF
TRBV11-2	NA	NA	TRBJ2-7	TGTGCCAGCAGCATTAGAGAGACCTACGAGCAGTACTTC	CASSIRETYEQYF
TRBV4-1	TRBD2	NA	TRBJ2-7	TGCGCCAGCAGCCTGGGACTAGCGCCTTCCTACGAGCAGTACTTC	CASSLGLAPSYEQYF
TRBV7-8	TRBD2	NA	TRBJ2-5	TGTGCCAGCAGCTTAGCGCCAACTAGCGGGAGGGCCTCGCAAGAGACCCAGTACTTC	CASSLAPTSGRASQETQYF
TRBV28	NA	NA	TRBJ2-2	TGTGCCAGCAGTCCTTCAGGTTTCGGGGAGCTGTTTTTT	CASSPSGFGELFF
TRBV10-3	NA	NA	TRBJ1-2	TGTGCCATCAGTGAGGGATTTGTTGAACTATGGGGCTACACCTTC	CAISEGFVELWGYTF
TRBV5-6	NA	NA	TRBJ2-1	TGTGCCAGCAGCTTGTCGGGCGGGATCCTCTCCTACAATGAGCAGTTCTTC	CASSLSGGILSYNEQFF
TRBV29-1	NA	NA	TRBJ2-6	TGCAGCGTTGAAATGTCTGGGGCCAACGTCCTGACTTTC	CSVEMSGANVLTF
TRBV7-9	TRBD2	NA	TRBJ2-5	TGTGCCAGCAGCTTAGGTCTAGCGGGGCAAGAGACCCAGTACTTC	CASSLGLAGQETQYF
TRBV7-2	TRBD2	NA	TRBJ2-7	TGTGCCAGCAGCCTGAATAGCGGGAGGGCTAGCGAGCAGTACTTC	CASSLNSGRASEQYF
TRBV4-1	NA	NA	TRBJ2-7	TGCGCCAGCAGTCAAGGTAGAGGGGAGCAGTACTTC	CASSQGRGEQYF
TRBV7-6	NA	NA	TRBJ1-1	TGTGCCAGCAGCTTAGTGACGGGGAGGGGGAACACTGAAGCTTTCTTT	CASSLVTGRGNTEAFF
TRBV28	TRBD1	NA	TRBJ2-5	TGTGCCAGCAGTTTAGGACAGGAATACCAAGAGACCCAGTACTTC	CASSLGQEYQETQYF
TRBV4-2	NA	NA	TRBJ2-1	TGTGCCAGCAGCCCCCTAGGACAGGGAGGGGGGTACAATGAGCAGTTCTTC	CASSPLGQGGGYNEQFF
TRBV2	NA	once	TRBJ1-1	TGTGCCAGCAGGGCCGGAAAGGTGTCCCCTGAAGCTTTCTTT	CASRAGKVSPEAFF
TRBV13	NA	NA	TRBJ2-5	TGTGCCAGCAGCTTCCGACAGCCTCAAGAGACCCAGTACTTC	CASSFRQPQETQYF
TRBV10-3	NA	NA	TRBJ2-5	TGTGCCATCAGTTATCTCGGAGGGGGAGAGACCCAGTACTTC	CAISYLGGGETQYF
TRBV7-9	TRBD1	NA	TRBJ1-1	TGTGCCAGCAGTCCACCCAGGGGGGTTAACACTGAAGCTTTCTTT	CASSPPRGVNTEAFF
TRBV15	TRBD2	once	TRBJ2-2	TGTGCCACCCGTGGACAGTTACTAGCGGGAGGGCCTAGCACCGGGGAGCTGTTTTTT	CATRGQLLAGGPSTGELFF
TRBV5-1	TRBD1	NA	TRBJ2-3	TGCGCCAGCAGTTCCGGGACAGGGGGGACAGATACGCAGTATTTT	CASSSGTGGTDTQYF